Given below is one TCR beta chain in context. Antigen unknown. The sample comes from a study of Tregs in tolerant kidney transplant recipients. CD4+CD25+CD127- Tregs, CD4+CD25- non-Tregs, CD4 and CD8 cells were sorted. Sequenced by immunoSEQ multiplex PCR; TCRdb stores in-frame clones only, minus some. The sample has around 74,000 clones, less than 98% seen once. Overall study results and limits: Tregs expanded with activated donor B cells seemed most donor-specific. In tolerant patients, donor-specific Tregs outgrew total Tregs, suggesting antigen-driven expansion. Few patients were studied, so findings need validation in larger groups.

Source: CD4+ T cells from blood, taken before the transplant. The receptor was derived from a human donor who received a combined kidney and bone marrow transplant.

CDR3 residues: CASSLATYNEQFF. The CDR3 coding sequence is TGTGCCAGCAGCTTAGCTACCTACAATGAGCAGTTCTTC. The chain couples TRBV7-3 to TRBJ2-1; D unclear. The CDR3 length is 13 residues. From germline, CDR1 is SGHTA and CDR2 FQGTGA. Trimming cost V 2 bases and J 2 bases, with 4 bases left between them.